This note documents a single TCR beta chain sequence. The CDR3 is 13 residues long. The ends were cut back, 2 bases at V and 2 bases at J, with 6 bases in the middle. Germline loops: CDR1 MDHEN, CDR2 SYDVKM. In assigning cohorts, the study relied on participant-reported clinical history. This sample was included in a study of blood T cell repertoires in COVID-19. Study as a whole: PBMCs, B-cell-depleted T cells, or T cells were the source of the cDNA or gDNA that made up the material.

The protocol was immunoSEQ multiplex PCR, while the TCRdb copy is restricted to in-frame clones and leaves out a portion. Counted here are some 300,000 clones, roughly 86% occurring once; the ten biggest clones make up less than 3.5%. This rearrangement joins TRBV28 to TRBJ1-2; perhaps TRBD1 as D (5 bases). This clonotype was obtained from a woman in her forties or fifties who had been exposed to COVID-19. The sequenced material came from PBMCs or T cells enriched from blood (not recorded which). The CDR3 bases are TGTGCCAGCAGTTTAGGGGCCAACTATGGCTACACCTTC. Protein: CASSLGANYGYTF.